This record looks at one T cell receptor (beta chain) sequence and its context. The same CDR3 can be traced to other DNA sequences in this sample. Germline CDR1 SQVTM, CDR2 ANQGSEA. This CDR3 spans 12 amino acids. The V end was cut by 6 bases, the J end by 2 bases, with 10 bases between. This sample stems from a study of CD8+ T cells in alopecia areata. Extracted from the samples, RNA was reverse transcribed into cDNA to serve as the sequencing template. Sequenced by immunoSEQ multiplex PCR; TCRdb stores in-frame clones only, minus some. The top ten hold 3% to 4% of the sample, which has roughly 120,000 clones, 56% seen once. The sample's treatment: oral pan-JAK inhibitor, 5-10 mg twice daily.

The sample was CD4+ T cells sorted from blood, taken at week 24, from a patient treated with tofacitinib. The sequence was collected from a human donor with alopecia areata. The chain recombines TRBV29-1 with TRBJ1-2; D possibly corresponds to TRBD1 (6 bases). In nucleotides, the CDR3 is TGCAGCGTCGGGGGCGGAAACTATGGCTACACCTTC. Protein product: CSVGGGNYGYTF.